Ten or more counts support the clone carrying this TCR beta chain. The data originate from a study of identical twins. CDR1 is SGHRS, CDR2 YFSETQ, per germline. Trimming took 0 bases from V and 2 from J, leaving 11 bases between them. The CDR3 length is 16 residues. TCRdb called the 5' RACE reads again in MiXCR, with one record for every CDR3 protein. The repertoire holds approximately 700,000 distinct CDR3 sequences, roughly 6% seen once, with around 1.7% in the top ten. The sequence was obtained from a man younger than 35 in good health. Sequenced: naive T cells sorted from blood. The chain links TRBV5-1 to TRBJ1-4; the D gene is possibly TRBD1 (5 bases). The CDR3 here is CASSLDRRATNEKLFF. The DNA of the CDR3 is TGCGCCAGCAGCTTGGACAGGAGGGCGACTAATGAAAAACTGTTTTTT.